This T cell receptor beta chain was captured in a study of molecular identifiers for immune sequencing clone quantification. With listed TCR primers and previously described methods, bulk TCR libraries were prepared. Via MiXCR, TCRdb re-called the PCR reads, giving one row per CDR3 protein. The table has about 330,000 distinct CDR3 sequences, roughly 24% seen once. This CDR3 spans 12 amino acids. V gave up 3 bases and J gave up 9 bases, with 9 bases separating them. Sequencing was carried out using naive CD8+ T cells from blood, with Jurkat cell RNA spiked in. This sample's subset: FACS-sorted CD8+CD4-CCR7+CD45RA+ naive T cells. This sequence was found in a human donor in good health. Some libraries in this study had Jurkat cell RNA spiked in. The rearrangement uses TRBV12-3 or TRBV12-4 and TRBJ2-1; no clear D. The CDR3 is CASSLGYSEQFF. The CDR3 DNA reads TGTGCCAGCAGTTTGGGGTATAGTGAGCAGTTCTTC.